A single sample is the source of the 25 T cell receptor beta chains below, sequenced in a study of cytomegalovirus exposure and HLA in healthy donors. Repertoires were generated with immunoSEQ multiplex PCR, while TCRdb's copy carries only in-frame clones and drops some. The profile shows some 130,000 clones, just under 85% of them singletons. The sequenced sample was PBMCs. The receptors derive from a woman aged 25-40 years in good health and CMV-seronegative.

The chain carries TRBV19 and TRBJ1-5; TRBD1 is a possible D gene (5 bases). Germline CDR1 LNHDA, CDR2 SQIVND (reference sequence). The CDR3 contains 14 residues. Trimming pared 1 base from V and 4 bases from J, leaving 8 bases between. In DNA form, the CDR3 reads TGTGCCAGTAGTATAGTCAGGGAAAATCAGCCCCAGCATTTT. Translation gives CASSIVRENQPQHF.

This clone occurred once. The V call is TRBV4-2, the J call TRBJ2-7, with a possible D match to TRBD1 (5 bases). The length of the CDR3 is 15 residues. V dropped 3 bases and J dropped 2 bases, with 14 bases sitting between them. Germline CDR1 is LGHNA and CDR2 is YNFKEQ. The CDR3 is CASSQGLSSPYEQYF. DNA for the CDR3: TGTGCCAGCAGCCAGGGGCTCTCGAGCCCCTACGAGCAGTACTTC.

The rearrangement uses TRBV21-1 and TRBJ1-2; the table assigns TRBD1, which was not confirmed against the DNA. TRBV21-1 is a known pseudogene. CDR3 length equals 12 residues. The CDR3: CASRQGAYGYTF. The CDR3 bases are TGTGCCAGCAGACAGGGGGCCTATGGCTACACCTTC.

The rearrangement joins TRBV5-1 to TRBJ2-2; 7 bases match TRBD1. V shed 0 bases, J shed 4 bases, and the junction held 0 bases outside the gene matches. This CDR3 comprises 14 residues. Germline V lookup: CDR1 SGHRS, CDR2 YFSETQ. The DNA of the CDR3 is TGCGCCAGCAGCTTGGCAGGGGGCACCGGGGAGCTGTTTTTT. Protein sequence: CASSLAGGTGELFF.

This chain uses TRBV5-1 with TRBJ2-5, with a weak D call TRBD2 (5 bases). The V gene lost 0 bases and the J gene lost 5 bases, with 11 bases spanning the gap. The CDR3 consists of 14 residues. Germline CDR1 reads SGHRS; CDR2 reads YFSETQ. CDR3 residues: CASSLASGLETQYF. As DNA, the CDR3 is TGCGCCAGCAGCTTGGCGTCGGGGTTGGAGACCCAGTACTTC.

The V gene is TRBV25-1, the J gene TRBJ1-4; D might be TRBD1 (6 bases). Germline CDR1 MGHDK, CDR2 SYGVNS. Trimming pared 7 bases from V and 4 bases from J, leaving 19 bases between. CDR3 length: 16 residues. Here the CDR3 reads CASNYRDKSVNEKLFF. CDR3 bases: TGTGCCAGCAACTACCGGGACAAGTCAGTTAATGAAAAACTGTTTTTT.

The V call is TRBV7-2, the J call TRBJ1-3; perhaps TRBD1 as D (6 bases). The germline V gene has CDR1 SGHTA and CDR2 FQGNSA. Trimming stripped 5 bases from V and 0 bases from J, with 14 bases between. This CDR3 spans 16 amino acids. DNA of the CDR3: TGTGCCAGCAGCCCCGGACAGCTCCGCTCTGGAAACACCATATATTTT. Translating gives CASSPGQLRSGNTIYF.

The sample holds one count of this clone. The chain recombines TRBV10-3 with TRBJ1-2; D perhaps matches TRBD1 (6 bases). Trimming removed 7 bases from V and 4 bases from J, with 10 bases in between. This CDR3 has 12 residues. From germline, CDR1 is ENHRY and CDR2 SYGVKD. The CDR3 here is CAITPDSYGYTF. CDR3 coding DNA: TGTGCCATCACCCCGGACAGCTATGGCTACACCTTC.

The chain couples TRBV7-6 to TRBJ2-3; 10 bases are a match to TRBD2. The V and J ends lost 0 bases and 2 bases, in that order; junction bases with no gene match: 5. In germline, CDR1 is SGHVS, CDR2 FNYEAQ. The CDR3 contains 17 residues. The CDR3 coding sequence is TGTGCCAGCAGCTTAGCCCCCCTAGCGGGGGTCACAGATACGCAGTATTTT. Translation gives CASSLAPLAGVTDTQYF. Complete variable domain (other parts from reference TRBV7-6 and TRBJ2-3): GAGVSQSPRYKVTKRGQDVALRCDPISGHVSLYWYRQALGQGPEFLTYFNYEAQQDKSGLPNDRFSAERPEGSISTLTIQRTEQRDSAMYRCASSLAPLAGVTDTQYFGPGTRLTVL.

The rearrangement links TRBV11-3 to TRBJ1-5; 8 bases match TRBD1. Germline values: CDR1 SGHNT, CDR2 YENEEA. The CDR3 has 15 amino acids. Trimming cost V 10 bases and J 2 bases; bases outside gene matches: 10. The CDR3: CATTRQGCGNQPQHF. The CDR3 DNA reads TGTGCCACCACTAGACAGGGGTGCGGCAATCAGCCCCAGCATTTT.

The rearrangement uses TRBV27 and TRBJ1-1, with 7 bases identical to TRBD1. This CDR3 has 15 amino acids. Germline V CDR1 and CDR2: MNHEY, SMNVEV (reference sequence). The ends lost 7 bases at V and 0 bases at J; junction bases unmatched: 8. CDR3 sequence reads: CASNPGTAMNTEAFF. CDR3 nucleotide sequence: TGTGCCAGCAACCCAGGGACAGCCATGAACACTGAAGCTTTCTTT.

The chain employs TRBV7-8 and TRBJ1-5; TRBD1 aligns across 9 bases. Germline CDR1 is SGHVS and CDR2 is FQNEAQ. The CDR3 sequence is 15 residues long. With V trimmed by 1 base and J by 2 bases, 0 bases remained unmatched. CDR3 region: CASSLGDRGNQPQHF. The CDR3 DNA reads TGTGCCAGCAGCTTAGGGGACAGGGGCAATCAGCCCCAGCATTTT.

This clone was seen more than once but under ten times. The DNA of the CDR3 is TGCGCCAGCAGCCAAGGAGGACAGTTATCCGAGCAGTACTTC. Protein: CASSQGGQLSEQYF. V gene TRBV4-3 combines with J gene TRBJ2-7, with D maybe TRBD1 (6 bases). V lost 1 base and J lost 6, with 13 bases in between. The CDR3 consists of 14 residues. Germline V CDR1 and CDR2: LGHNA, YSLEER.

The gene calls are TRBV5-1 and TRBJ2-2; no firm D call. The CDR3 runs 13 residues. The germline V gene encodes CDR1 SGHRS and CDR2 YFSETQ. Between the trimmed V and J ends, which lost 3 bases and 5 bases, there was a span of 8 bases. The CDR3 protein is CASSSATTGELFF. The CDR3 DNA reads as TGCGCCAGCAGCTCAGCGACGACCGGGGAGCTGTTTTTT.

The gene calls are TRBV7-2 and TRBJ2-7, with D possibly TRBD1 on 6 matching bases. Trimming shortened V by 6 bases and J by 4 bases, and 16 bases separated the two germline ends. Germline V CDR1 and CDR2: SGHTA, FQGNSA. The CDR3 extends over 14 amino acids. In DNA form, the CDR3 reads TGTGCCAGCAGTCAAGGCAGGGGCGGGTACGAGCAGTACTTC. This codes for CASSQGRGGYEQYF.

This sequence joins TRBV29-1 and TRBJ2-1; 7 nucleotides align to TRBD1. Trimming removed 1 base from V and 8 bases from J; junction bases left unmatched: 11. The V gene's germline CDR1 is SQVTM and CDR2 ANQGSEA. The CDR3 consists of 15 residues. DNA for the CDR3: TGCAGCGTTGAAGGTGTTCGTGAGGGGGCGGATGAGCAGTTCTTC. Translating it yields CSVEGVREGADEQFF.

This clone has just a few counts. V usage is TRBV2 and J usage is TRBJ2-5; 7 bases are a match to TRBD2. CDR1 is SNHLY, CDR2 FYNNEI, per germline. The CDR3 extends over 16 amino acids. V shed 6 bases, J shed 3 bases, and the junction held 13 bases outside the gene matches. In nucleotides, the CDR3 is TGTGCCAGCAGACGGAGGTGGGGGGGGGACGAAGAGACCCAGTACTTC. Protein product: CASRRRWGGDEETQYF.

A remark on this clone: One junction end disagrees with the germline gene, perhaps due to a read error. The DNA for the CDR3 is TGTGCCAGCGGTGACAGGCTTGAGCAGTTCTTC. Amino acids: CASGDRLEQFF. The V call is TRBV2, the J call TRBJ2-1, with TRBD1 as a possible D gene (6 bases). Germline lookup yields CDR1 SNHLY and CDR2 FYNNEI. The CDR3 spans 11 residues.

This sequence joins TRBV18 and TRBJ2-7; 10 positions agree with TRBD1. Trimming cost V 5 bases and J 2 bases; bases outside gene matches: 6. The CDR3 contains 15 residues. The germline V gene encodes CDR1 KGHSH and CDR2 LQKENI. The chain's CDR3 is CASSLGQGDTYEQYF. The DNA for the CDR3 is TGTGCCAGCTCATTAGGACAGGGGGATACCTACGAGCAGTACTTC. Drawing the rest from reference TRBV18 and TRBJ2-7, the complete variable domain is NAGVMQNPRHLVRRRGQEARLRCSPMKGHSHVYWYRQLPEEGLKFMVYLQKENIIDESGMPKERFSAEFPKEGPSILRIQQVVRGDSAAYFCASSLGQGDTYEQYFGPGTRLTVT.

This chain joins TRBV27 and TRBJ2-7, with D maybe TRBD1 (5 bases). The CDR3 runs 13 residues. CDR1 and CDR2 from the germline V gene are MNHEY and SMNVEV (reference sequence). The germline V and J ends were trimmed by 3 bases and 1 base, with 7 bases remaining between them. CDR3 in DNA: TGTGCCAGCAGTTTTAGGACATCCTACGAGCAGTACTTC. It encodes CASSFRTSYEQYF.

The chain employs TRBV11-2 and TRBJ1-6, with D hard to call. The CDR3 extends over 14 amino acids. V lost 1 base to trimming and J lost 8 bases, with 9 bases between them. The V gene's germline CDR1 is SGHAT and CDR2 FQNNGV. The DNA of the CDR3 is TGTGCCAGCAGCTTAGGCAGGATCGATTCACCCCTCCACTTT. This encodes CASSLGRIDSPLHF.

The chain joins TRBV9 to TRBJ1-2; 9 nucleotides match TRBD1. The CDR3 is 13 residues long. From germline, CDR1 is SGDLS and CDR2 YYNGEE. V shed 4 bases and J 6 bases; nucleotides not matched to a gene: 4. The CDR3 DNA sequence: TGTGCCAGCAGCCAGGGACAGGGAGATGGCTACACCTTC. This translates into CASSQGQGDGYTF.

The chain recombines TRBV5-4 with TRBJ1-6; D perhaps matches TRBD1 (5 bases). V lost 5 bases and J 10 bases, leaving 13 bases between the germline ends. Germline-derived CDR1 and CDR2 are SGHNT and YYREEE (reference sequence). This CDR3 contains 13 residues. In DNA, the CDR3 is TGTGCCAGCAGGAGACAGTCGGACTCACCCCTCCACTTT. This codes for CASRRQSDSPLHF.

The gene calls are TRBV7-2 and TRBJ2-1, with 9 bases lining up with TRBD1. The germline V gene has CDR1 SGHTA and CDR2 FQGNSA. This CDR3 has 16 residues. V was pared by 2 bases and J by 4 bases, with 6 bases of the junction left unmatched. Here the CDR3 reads CASSLSRGQGYNEQFF. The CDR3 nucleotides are TGTGCCAGCAGCTTAAGTAGGGGACAGGGTTACAATGAGCAGTTCTTC.

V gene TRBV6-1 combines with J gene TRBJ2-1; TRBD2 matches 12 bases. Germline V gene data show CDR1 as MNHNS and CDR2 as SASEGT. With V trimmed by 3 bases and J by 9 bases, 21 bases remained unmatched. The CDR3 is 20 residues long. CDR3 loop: CASSDDFYPPSGGAIGEQFF. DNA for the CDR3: TGTGCCAGCAGTGACGATTTCTATCCCCCTAGCGGGGGGGCGATCGGTGAGCAGTTCTTC.